This T cell receptor (beta chain) was observed in a study of blood T cell repertoires in COVID-19. The overall study: Sites in the United States, Italy and Spain provided acute and convalescent COVID-19 samples.

Profiled with immunoSEQ multiplex PCR; TCRdb holds only in-frame clones, not every one. The sample includes some 150,000 clones, more than 65% of them seen just once. The CDR3 runs to 14 residues. With 7 bases removed from V and 4 bases from J, the gap between germline ends came to 14 bases. Germline CDR1 and CDR2: MNHEY and SVGAGI. The J gene is TRBJ2-1, the V gene TRBV6-5, with D perhaps TRBD2 (5 bases). Specimen: peripheral blood. This TCR was sampled from a human donor with acute or convalescent COVID-19. The donor label of this sample is uncertain. The CDR3 is CASTQSGVYNEQFF. CDR3 DNA sequence: TGTGCCAGCACCCAAAGCGGAGTTTACAATGAGCAGTTCTTC.